This T cell receptor beta chain derives from a study of glioma-infiltrating T cells after dendritic cell vaccination. Produced via immunoSEQ multiplex PCR; TCRdb's table is partial and in-frame only. The sample carries about 92,000 clones, 85% to 90% recorded once. This CDR3 contains 15 residues. V lost 0 bases to trimming and J lost 4 bases, with 13 bases between them. V is TRBV5-7 and J is TRBJ1-1, with a tentative D call TRBD1 (6 bases). TRBV5-7 qualifies as an ORF whose function is uncertain. Specimen: blood, collected before dendritic cell vaccination. This sequence was found in a human donor with glioblastoma. In DNA, the CDR3 is TGTGCCAGCAGCTTGGGTGGTAGGGGGTCCACTGAAGCTTTCTTT. Translated: CASSLGGRGSTEAFF.